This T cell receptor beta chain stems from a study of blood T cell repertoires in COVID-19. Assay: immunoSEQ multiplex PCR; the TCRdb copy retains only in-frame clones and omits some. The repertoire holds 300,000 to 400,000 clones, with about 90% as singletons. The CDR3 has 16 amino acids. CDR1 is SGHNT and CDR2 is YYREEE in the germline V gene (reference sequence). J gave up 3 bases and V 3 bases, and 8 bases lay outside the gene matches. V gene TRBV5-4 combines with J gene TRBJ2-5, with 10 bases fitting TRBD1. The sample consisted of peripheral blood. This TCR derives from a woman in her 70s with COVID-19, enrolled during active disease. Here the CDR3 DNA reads TGTGCCAGCAGCTCTTTGACAGGGGGCGCAGAAGAGACCCAGTACTTC. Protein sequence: CASSSLTGGAEETQYF.